Shown below are 10 T cell receptor beta chains from a single sample sequenced in a study of PD-L1 blockade in urothelial cancer. Sequencing used immunoSEQ multiplex PCR; TCRdb keeps in-frame clones, though not all of them. The table shows almost 90,000 clones, with over 80% occurring only once. Time point indicated: pretreatment peripheral blood. Sample: PBMCs, taken around atezolizumab (anti-PD-L1) treatment. These receptors came from a man in his 60s with urothelial cancer.

The gene calls are TRBV5-6 and TRBJ2-3; the D gene is possibly TRBD2 (6 bases). Germline V CDR1 and CDR2: SGHDT, YYEEEE. This CDR3 is built from 17 residues. V lost 4 bases, J lost 1 base, and 19 bases lay in between. The CDR3 nucleotides are TGTGCCAGCAGCCCCGTAGTAGGAGGGACTGGCACAGATACGCAGTATTTT. Its protein product is CASSPVVGGTGTDTQYF.

The V gene is TRBV9, the J gene TRBJ1-1, with D uncertain. CDR3 length: 13 residues. Trimming cost V 4 bases and J 3 bases, with 10 bases left between them. From germline, CDR1 is SGDLS and CDR2 YYNGEE. The CDR3 spells CASSQDIYTEAFF. In DNA, the CDR3 is TGTGCCAGCAGCCAAGACATCTACACTGAAGCTTTCTTT.

The chain is built from TRBV27 and TRBJ2-5; 7 nucleotides agree with TRBD2. Per germline, CDR1 MNHEY and CDR2 SMNVEV (reference sequence). The CDR3 has 12 residues. Germline trimming cut 1 base from V and 11 bases from J; bases unmatched to any gene: 4. CDR3 sequence: CASSLWGREQYF. CDR3 in DNA: TGTGCCAGCAGTTTATGGGGGAGGGAGCAGTACTTC.

V usage is TRBV10-3 and J usage is TRBJ1-5; 9 positions match TRBD1. V gave up 10 bases and J gave up 6 bases; unmatched junction bases: 7. CDR1 is ENHRY and CDR2 is SYGVKD in the germline V gene. The CDR3 consists of 13 residues. In DNA form, the CDR3 reads TGTGCCACTACGGACAGGGGAAGTCAGCCCCAGCATTTT. Its translation is CATTDRGSQPQHF.

V and J are TRBV13 and TRBJ1-1; 10 positions agree with TRBD1. In germline, CDR1 is PRHDT, CDR2 FYEKMQ (reference sequence). This CDR3 spans 16 amino acids. Germline trimming cut 4 bases from V and 4 bases from J; bases unmatched to any gene: 9. CDR3 sequence: CASSYSGTGARTEAFF. The DNA of the CDR3 is TGTGCCAGCAGCTACTCCGGGACAGGGGCCCGCACTGAAGCTTTCTTT.

The chain links TRBV4-3 to TRBJ1-3; tentative D call: TRBD1 (6 bases). CDR3 length: 15 amino acids. Germline CDR1 and CDR2: LGHNA and YSLEER. V lost 4 bases and J lost 3, with 13 bases in between. This CDR3 reads CASSPEPRGGNTIYF. The CDR3 DNA reads as TGCGCCAGCAGCCCCGAGCCCAGGGGTGGAAACACCATATATTTT.

The chain couples TRBV9 to TRBJ1-4, with 10 bases that match TRBD1. The germline CDR1 and CDR2 sequences are SGDLS and YYNGEE. V lost 3 bases and J lost 8; bases outside the gene matches: 7. The CDR3 totals 15 residues. CDR3 loop: CASSEGDRGLEKLFF. The CDR3 DNA is TGTGCCAGCAGCGAGGGAGACAGGGGGCTGGAAAAACTGTTTTTT.

The gene calls are TRBV6-5 and TRBJ1-2; D remains ambiguous. The V end lost 10 bases, the J end lost 3 bases, and 12 bases lay between the germline ends. CDR1 is MNHEY and CDR2 is SVGAGI in the germline V gene. The CDR3 is made up of 12 amino acids. Here the CDR3 DNA reads TGTGCCACCCGGGGAGGCGACTATGGCTACACCTTC. Encoded protein: CATRGGDYGYTF.

The rearrangement links TRBV5-1 to TRBJ2-3, with a weak D call TRBD2 (7 bases). The germline gives CDR1 SGHRS, CDR2 YFSETQ. Trimming removed 2 bases from V and 2 bases from J, with 9 bases in between. The CDR3 is 14 amino acids. The CDR3 DNA sequence: TGCGCCAGCAGCTTTGGGGGGGCCACAGATACGCAGTATTTT. This sequence encodes CASSFGGATDTQYF.

The chain joins TRBV28 to TRBJ2-1, with 8 bases matching TRBD2. Germline trimming cut 5 bases from V and 9 bases from J; bases unmatched to any gene: 12. The CDR3 extends over 15 amino acids. CDR1 is MDHEN, CDR2 SYDVKM, per germline. The CDR3 region is CASSPAGGRSLEQFF. In DNA form, the CDR3 reads TGTGCCAGCAGTCCCGCGGGGGGCAGAAGTCTTGAGCAGTTCTTC.